The 15 T cell receptor beta chains in this list originate from one sample, sequenced in a study of identical twins. TCRdb reprocessed the 5' RACE reads with MiXCR, giving one entry per CDR3 protein. The sample carries approximately 600,000 distinct CDR3 sequences, less than 9% recorded once. A further study also used this sample, focusing on yellow fever vaccine responses in identical twins.

Sequenced material: PBMCs. The receptors stem from a woman aged 18-35 years in good health.

This clonotype was found a few times. V and J are TRBV6-5 and TRBJ1-2; TRBD1 agrees at 10 bases. V was clipped by 2 bases and J by 4 bases; unmatched bases: 13. This CDR3 region has 18 residues. CDR1 and CDR2 (germline): MNHEY, SVGAGI. The CDR3 loop is CASSYQTGTGANSYGYTF. For the CDR3, the DNA is TGTGCCAGCAGTTACCAAACCGGGACAGGGGCGAATAGCTATGGCTACACCTTC.

The table lists this clonotype with a count of one. The rearrangement uses TRBV5-6 and TRBJ2-7; D unclear. This CDR3 is built from 14 residues. Trimming shortened V by 4 bases and J by 3 bases, and 14 bases separated the two germline ends. Germline CDR1 SGHDT, CDR2 YYEEEE. CDR3 sequence reads: CASSPSQLVYEQYF. CDR3 in DNA: TGTGCCAGCAGCCCGAGCCAGCTGGTCTACGAGCAGTACTTC.

The V and J genes are TRBV4-1 and TRBJ1-4; D perhaps matches TRBD1 (6 bases). This CDR3 contains 15 residues. The ends were cut back, 1 base at V and 8 bases at J, with 14 bases in the middle. Per germline, CDR1 MGHRA and CDR2 YSYEKL. In DNA, the CDR3 is TGCGCCAGCAGCCAAGGCCCGCAGGGGAACGAAAAACTGTTTTTT. Its protein is CASSQGPQGNEKLFF.

In its sample, this clonotype was seen many times. This chain uses TRBV29-1 with TRBJ2-2; 14 nucleotides agree with TRBD2. The CDR3 contains 20 residues. Germline V gives CDR1 SQVTM, CDR2 ANQGSEA. With 5 bases clipped from V and 1 base from J, the junction kept 15 bases outside the gene matches. CDR3 sequence (DNA): TGCAGCGTTCTGGAACCCGGGACTAGCGGGAGATCATTGAACACCGGGGAGCTGTTTTTT. Amino acid sequence: CSVLEPGTSGRSLNTGELFF.

About this clonotype itself: Just one base apart from a much larger clone, this may be a read error. Given the absence of the conserved phenylalanine or tryptophan at the CDR3 end, a read error is likely. The genes are TRBV5-1 and TRBJ1-1; D remains ambiguous. Germline CDR1 SGHRS, CDR2 YFSETQ. With 1 base removed from V and 0 bases from J, the gap between germline ends came to 16 bases. CDR3 length: 17 amino acids. The CDR3 loop reads CASSLSSMSQVNTEAFL. The CDR3 coding sequence is TGCGCCAGCAGCTTGTCTTCGATGTCGCAGGTGAACACTGAAGCTTTCTTA.

This clonotype has just a few counts. The V gene is TRBV11-2, the J gene TRBJ2-2; TRBD2 might be the D (5 bases). The CDR3 consists of 15 residues. Between the trimmed V and J ends, which lost 4 bases and 0 bases, there was a span of 9 bases. Germline V gives CDR1 SGHAT, CDR2 FQNNGV. CDR3 nucleotides: TGTGCCAGCAGCTCTAGCCTTACGAACACCGGGGAGCTGTTTTTT. Translating gives CASSSSLTNTGELFF.

This clonotype was picked up many times. This chain connects TRBV28 to TRBJ2-1, with 7 bases identical to TRBD2. The CDR3 has 12 residues. The germline gives CDR1 MDHEN, CDR2 SYDVKM. V trimming: 7 bases; J trimming: 8 bases; junction bases outside the gene matches: 5. CDR3 amino acids: CASNLGGDEQFF. For the CDR3, the DNA is TGTGCCAGCAATCTGGGAGGGGATGAGCAGTTCTTC.

The chain employs TRBV10-3 and TRBJ2-3; weak D call: TRBD1 (6 bases). From germline, CDR1 is ENHRY and CDR2 SYGVKD. This CDR3 spans 17 amino acids. The V end lost 10 bases, the J end lost 0 bases, and 23 bases lay between the germline ends. The CDR3 nucleotides are TGTGCCACACGCAGACTCAACAGGGAGTGGAGCACAGATACGCAGTATTTT. Amino acids: CATRRLNREWSTDTQYF.

The sample holds many counts of this clonotype. The V and J genes are TRBV28 and TRBJ2-7, with TRBD2 matching over 10 bases. The germline CDR1 and CDR2 sequences are MDHEN and SYDVKM. This CDR3 region has 15 residues. V shed 6 bases and J 4 bases; nucleotides not matched to a gene: 9. CDR3 residues: CASRPLAGAQYEQYF. CDR3 sequence (DNA): TGTGCCAGCAGACCTCTAGCGGGAGCTCAGTACGAGCAGTACTTC.

This clonotype has ten or more counts. The chain has TRBV6-5 and TRBJ2-6; D is perhaps TRBD2 (5 bases). The CDR3 covers 16 residues. The germline CDR1 and CDR2 sequences are MNHEY and SVGAGI. Trimming cost V 0 bases and J 1 base, with 7 bases left between them. The CDR3, as DNA: TGTGCCAGCAGTTACTCGACGGGGTCTGGGGCCAACGTCCTGACTTTC. It codes for CASSYSTGSGANVLTF.

This clonotype was counted at least ten times. This chain joins TRBV20-1 and TRBJ2-1, with D hard to call. Germline V gene data show CDR1 as DFQATT and CDR2 as SNEGSKA (reference sequence). The CDR3 consists of 13 residues. V shed 3 bases and J shed 8 bases, with 14 bases lying between them. This chain's CDR3 is CSASDSQLDEQFF. CDR3 in DNA: TGCAGTGCTAGTGACTCCCAGCTAGATGAGCAGTTCTTC.

This chain uses TRBV12-3 or TRBV12-4 with TRBJ2-1, with TRBD2 identical over 9 bases. The V segment lost 5 bases and the J segment 10 bases; nucleotides outside the gene matches: 21. The CDR3 loop spans 18 amino acids. The DNA for the CDR3 is TGTGCCAGCAGTCCCAGGTGCGGGCTAGCGGGATTCGTCCGCGAGCAGTTCTTC. It translates to CASSPRCGLAGFVREQFF.

This clonotype was observed a handful of times. The genes are TRBV5-1 and TRBJ2-7; 8 positions match TRBD1. Germline CDR1 reads SGHRS; CDR2 reads YFSETQ. J lost 0 bases, V lost 1 base, and 3 bases had no gene match. CDR3 length: 15 amino acids. The CDR3 spells CASSLTGGYSYEQYV. The CDR3 DNA sequence: TGCGCCAGCAGCTTGACAGGGGGATACTCCTACGAGCAGTACGTC.

This sequence joins TRBV3-1 and TRBJ2-3, with TRBD1 matching 7 bases. With V trimmed by 6 bases and J by 0 bases, 6 bases remained unmatched. Germline CDR1 reads LGHDT; CDR2 reads YNNKEL (reference sequence). This CDR3 comprises 15 residues. The CDR3 loop reads CASRPRQGSTDTQYF. CDR3 nucleotides: TGTGCCAGCAGGCCTCGACAGGGAAGCACAGATACGCAGTATTTT.

The chain is built from TRBV4-2 and TRBJ2-1, with TRBD1 matching over 8 bases. The V and J ends lost 0 bases and 7 bases, in that order; junction bases with no gene match: 8. The V gene's germline CDR1 is LGHNA and CDR2 YNFKEQ. The CDR3 sequence is 16 residues long. CDR3 DNA: TGTGCCAGCAGCCAAGAGGACAGGGAGTTATTGAATGAGCAGTTCTTC. It is translated as CASSQEDRELLNEQFF.